The clone carrying this TCR beta chain appeared many times. What it recognizes is unknown. The record originates from a study of response to subunit inactivated influenza vaccine. In TCRdb, the RT-PCR reads were re-called with MiXCR into one record per CDR3 protein. The sample yields 150,000 to 200,000 distinct CDR3 sequences, around a tenth seen once. Germline assignment: CDR1 SEHNR and CDR2 FQNEAQ (reference sequence). CDR3 size: 16 residues. The V gene end was trimmed by 1 base and the J gene end by 2 bases; junction bases not matched to a gene: 6. Notes on the study in general: The authors put forward the suggestion that each seasonal influenza vaccination may bring in only a limited number of new T cells.

This chain connects TRBV7-9 to TRBJ2-3; the match to TRBD2 covers 7 bases. This TCR was recovered from a middle-aged man who received an inactivated influenza vaccine. The source was non-naive T cells sorted from PBMCs, collected on the day of vaccination. In DNA form, the CDR3 reads TGTGCCAGCAGCTTAGTCTTGGCGGGGGACACAGATACGCAGTATTTT. It codes for CASSLVLAGDTDTQYF.